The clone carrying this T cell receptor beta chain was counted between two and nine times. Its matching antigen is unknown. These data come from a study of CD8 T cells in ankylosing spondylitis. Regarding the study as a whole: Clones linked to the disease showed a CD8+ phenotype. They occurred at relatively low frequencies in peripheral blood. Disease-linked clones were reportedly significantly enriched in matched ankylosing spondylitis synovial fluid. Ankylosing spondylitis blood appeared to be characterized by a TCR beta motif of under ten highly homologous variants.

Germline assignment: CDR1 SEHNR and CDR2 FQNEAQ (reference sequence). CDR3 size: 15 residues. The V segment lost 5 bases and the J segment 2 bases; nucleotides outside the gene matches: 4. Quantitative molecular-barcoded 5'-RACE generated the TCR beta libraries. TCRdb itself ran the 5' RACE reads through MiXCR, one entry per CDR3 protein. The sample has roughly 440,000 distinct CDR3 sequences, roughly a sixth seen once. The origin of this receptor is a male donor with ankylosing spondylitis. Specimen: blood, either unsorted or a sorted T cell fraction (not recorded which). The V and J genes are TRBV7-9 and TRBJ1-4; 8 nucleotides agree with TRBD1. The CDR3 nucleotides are TGTGCCAGCAGCACCGGGGACAGGACTAATGAAAAACTGTTTTTT. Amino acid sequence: CASSTGDRTNEKLFF. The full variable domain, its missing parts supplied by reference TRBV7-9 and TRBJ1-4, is DTGVSQNPRHKITKRGQNVTFRCDPISEHNRLYWYRQTLGQGPEFLTYFQNEAQLEKSRLLSDRFSAERPKGSFSTLEIQRTEQGDSAMYLCASSTGDRTNEKLFFGSGTQLSVL.